The subject of this entry is one TCR beta chain. The data belong to a study of blood T cell repertoires in COVID-19. The overall study: In each case, the material was cDNA or gDNA derived from T cells, B-cell-depleted T cells, or PBMCs.

Authors' data handling: Researchers report that nucleated cell counts were estimated from reference gene primer amplification. Here immunoSEQ multiplex PCR was the method, and the copy in TCRdb shows in-frame clones only, minus some. That table gives V, J and clone size, and the DNA gave D and trimming. Of more than 250,000 clones listed, roughly 88% were seen once; the top ten hold about 2%. Participant age was roughly 18 to 100 years, and participants resided in roughly 25 US areas. Recovery meant two consecutive negative NP/OP PCR tests, professional clearance, or resolved symptoms. CDR1 is SGDLS and CDR2 is YYNGEE in the germline V gene. The CDR3 has 14 amino acids. Trimming took 2 bases from V and 2 from J, leaving 8 bases between them.

The J gene is TRBJ1-3, the V gene TRBV9, with D possibly matching TRBD1 (6 bases). The sequence was obtained from a man between 25 and 39 years old who had recovered from COVID-19. Sequenced material: PBMCs or T cells enriched from blood (not recorded which). CDR3 coding DNA: TGTGCCAGCAGCGTTGGGACAACTGGAAACACCATATATTTT. Translation: CASSVGTTGNTIYF.